These T cell receptor beta chains were read from a single sample in a study of PD-L1 blockade in urothelial cancer. Here immunoSEQ multiplex PCR was the method, and the copy in TCRdb shows in-frame clones only, minus some. In the table there are 35,000 to 45,000 clones, roughly nine tenths of which are singletons. The sequences come from PBMCs, collected around atezolizumab (anti-PD-L1) treatment. Receptors originate from a woman aged 60-70 years with urothelial cancer. Each CDR3 is given with its conserved first and last residue. A D gene is named only where the DNA matches it firmly. Clone size, where shown, is once, few, many, or a class for clones that have expanded.

TRBJ2-1	TRBV5-1	once	TRBD2	TGCGCCAGCAGCTTGCTAGCGGGCGTCTCCTACAATGAGCAGTTCTTC	CASSLLAGVSYNEQFF
TRBJ2-3	TRBV4-3	.	TRBD2	TGCGCCAGCAGCCAAGAGGGAGGCGGGAGTGGAGGGGATACGCAGTATTTT	CASSQEGGGSGGDTQYF
TRBJ2-5	TRBV19	.	.	TGTGCCAGTAAGAGTTTTGGGGAGAAGGGTAGAGAGACCCAGTACTTC	CASKSFGEKGRETQYF
TRBJ1-1	TRBV5-6	.	.	TGTGCCAGCAGCTTGGTGGCGGGCACTGAAGCTTTCTTT	CASSLVAGTEAFF
TRBJ2-5	TRBV5-1	.	.	TGCGCCAGCAGCTCGACAGCCCCAGGACAGACCCAGTACTTC	CASSSTAPGQTQYF
TRBJ1-3	TRBV9	.	.	TGTGCCAGCAGCGTAGGACAGTCTCCCCTAAGCTCTGGAAACACCATATATTTT	CASSVGQSPLSSGNTIYF
TRBJ2-1	TRBV19	.	TRBD2	TGTGCCAGTAGTATAAGGTACTCCTCGGGGGGCAATGAGCAGTTCTTC	CASSIRYSSGGNEQFF
TRBJ1-1	TRBV5-4	.	.	TGTGCCAGCAGCTTGGGCGGGGCCTCGCGGACTGAAGCTTTCTTT	CASSLGGASRTEAFF
TRBJ2-1	TRBV10-3	.	TRBD2	TGTGCCATCAGCGGACTAGCGGGGAACAATGAGCAGTTCTTC	CAISGLAGNNEQFF
TRBJ2-1	TRBV19	.	TRBD2	TGTGCCAGTAGTATGCCGGGACTAGCGGTCAATGAGCAGTTCTTC	CASSMPGLAVNEQFF